This TCR beta chain was obtained from a study of cytomegalovirus exposure and HLA in healthy donors. Study results and caveats: In terms of immune exposure information, only CMV serostatus was available. Presence/absence analyses rested on an assumption that sequencing depth was roughly uniform across donors.

PCR employed 60 Vbeta and 13 Jbeta primers. TCRdb's table, derived via immunoSEQ multiplex PCR, lists solely in-frame clones and lacks some. The sample lists around 130,000 clones, roughly 80% occurring once. Germline V gives CDR1 MGHRA, CDR2 YSYEKL. This CDR3 spans 17 amino acids. The trim removed 3 bases at V and 2 bases at J, leaving 10 bases unmatched. Concerning this clone: As yet, its antigen is unknown.

The rearrangement links TRBV4-1 to TRBJ2-1, with 7 bases aligning to TRBD2. The clonotype comes from a woman aged 18-35 years in good health and CMV-seronegative. Sequenced: PBMCs. As DNA, the CDR3 is TGCGCCAGCAGCCACCTCCCACGGGACTACCCCTACAATGAGCAGTTCTTC. This gives the protein CASSHLPRDYPYNEQFF.